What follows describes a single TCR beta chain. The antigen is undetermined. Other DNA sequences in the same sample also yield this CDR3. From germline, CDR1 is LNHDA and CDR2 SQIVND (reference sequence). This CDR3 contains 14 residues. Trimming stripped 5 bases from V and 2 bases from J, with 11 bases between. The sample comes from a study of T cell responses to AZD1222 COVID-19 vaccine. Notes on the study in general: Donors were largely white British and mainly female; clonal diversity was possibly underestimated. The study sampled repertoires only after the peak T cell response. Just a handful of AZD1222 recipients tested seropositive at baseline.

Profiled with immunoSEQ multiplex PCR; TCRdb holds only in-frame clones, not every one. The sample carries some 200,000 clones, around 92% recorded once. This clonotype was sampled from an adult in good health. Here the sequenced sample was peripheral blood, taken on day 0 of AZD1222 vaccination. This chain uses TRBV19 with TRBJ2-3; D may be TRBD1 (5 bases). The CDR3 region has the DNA TGTGCCAGTAGTCGGCAGGGCCACACAGATACGCAGTATTTT. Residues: CASSRQGHTDTQYF.